Shown below are 22 T cell receptor beta chains from a single sample sequenced in a study of Graves' ophthalmopathy and Graves' hyperthyroidism. For repertoire sequencing, the TCR beta CDR3 regions were amplified from RNA transcripts. A first-round RT-PCR used HTBI primers, followed by a second-round multiplex PCR. TCRdb reprocessed the multiplex PCR reads with MiXCR, giving one entry per CDR3 protein. This sample has about 550,000 distinct CDR3 sequences, with just under 40% found just once. Sequenced material: peripheral blood or thyroid tissue (not recorded which). The receptors were sampled from an adult man with Graves' hyperthyroidism.

In this sample, this clonotype turned up many times. The chain combines TRBV5-1 with TRBJ1-1; weak D call: TRBD1 (5 bases). V lost 1 base, J lost 6 bases, and 10 bases lay in between. The V gene's germline CDR1 is SGHRS and CDR2 YFSETQ. This CDR3 has 13 residues. The chain's CDR3 is CASSLFQGSEAFF. The CDR3 nucleotides are TGCGCCAGCAGCTTGTTTCAGGGCTCTGAAGCTTTCTTT.

This clonotype was observed a few times. The chain links TRBV20-1 to TRBJ1-1; tentative D call: TRBD1 (6 bases). V was cut by 3 bases and J by 3 bases, with 29 bases left in between. The CDR3 sequence is 19 residues long. Germline values: CDR1 DFQATT, CDR2 SNEGSKA (reference sequence). The CDR3 loop is CSARDPVTGTDWRDTEAFF. CDR3 DNA sequence: TGCAGTGCTAGGGACCCCGTGACAGGAACCGACTGGAGGGACACTGAAGCTTTCTTT.

The V call is TRBV12-3 or TRBV12-4, the J call TRBJ1-2; the D is unclear. V was cut by 5 bases and J by 4 bases, with 14 bases left in between. The CDR3 contains 14 residues. The CDR3 loop reads CASSPRGQIYGYTF. The DNA of the CDR3 is TGTGCCAGCAGTCCACGCGGCCAAATCTATGGCTACACCTTC.

This chain joins TRBV12-3 or TRBV12-4 and TRBJ2-7; 9 bases line up with TRBD1. V lost 6 bases, J lost 4 bases, and 7 bases stayed unmatched. The CDR3 has 14 residues. CDR3 nucleotides: TGTGCCAGCAGCAGGACAGGGGTCATGTACGAGCAGTACTTC. Its protein product is CASSRTGVMYEQYF.

This clonotype has a handful of counts. The V and J genes are TRBV30 and TRBJ2-7; 8 nucleotides match TRBD1. CDR1 GTSNPN and CDR2 SVGIG come from the germline V gene (reference sequence). The V gene end was trimmed by 1 base and the J gene end by 7 bases; junction bases not matched to a gene: 6. CDR3 length: 13 amino acids. CDR3 region: CAWSGGQALEQYF. CDR3 nucleotide sequence: TGTGCCTGGAGTGGGGGACAGGCACTAGAGCAGTACTTC.

The V and J genes are TRBV25-1 and TRBJ1-2, with 8 bases fitting TRBD1. The ends lost 4 bases at V and 6 bases at J; junction bases unmatched: 10. Germline V gene sequence: CDR1 MGHDK, CDR2 SYGVNS. The CDR3 length is 15 residues. In DNA form, the CDR3 reads TGTGCCAGCAGTGCTACCCCGACAGGGGAGAATGGCTACACCTTC. Amino acids: CASSATPTGENGYTF.

V is TRBV2 and J is TRBJ1-2; 8 positions match TRBD1. V gave up 2 bases and J gave up 2 bases; unmatched junction bases: 4. The CDR3 sequence is 15 residues long. Germline-derived CDR1 and CDR2 are SNHLY and FYNNEI. As DNA, the CDR3 is TGTGCCAGCAGTGAACAGGGGGCTGGAAACTATGGCTACACCTTC. Protein sequence: CASSEQGAGNYGYTF.

This clonotype was counted at least ten times. The chain recombines TRBV4-2 with TRBJ1-6; possible D gene TRBD1, 6 bases. Trimming stripped 4 bases from V and 14 bases from J, with 27 bases between. The CDR3 is made up of 17 amino acids. Germline values: CDR1 LGHNA, CDR2 YNFKEQ. CDR3 sequence reads: CASSPSGGRGAGLTLHF. The CDR3 DNA reads as TGTGCCAGCAGCCCGAGTGGGGGTCGGGGGGCCGGTTTGACCCTCCACTTT.

The chain has TRBV14 and TRBJ2-7, with D maybe TRBD2 (5 bases). This CDR3 spans 13 amino acids. Looked up from germline, CDR1 is SGHDN and CDR2 is FVKESK. With 4 bases removed from V and 3 bases from J, the gap between germline ends came to 10 bases. This CDR3 reads CASSPGLRYEQYF. DNA for the CDR3: TGTGCCAGCAGCCCGGGATTGCGCTACGAGCAGTACTTC. Full variable domain (rest looked up from reference TRBV14 and TRBJ2-7): EAGVTQFPSHSVIEKGQTVTLRCDPISGHDNLYWYRRVMGKEIKFLLHFVKESKQDESGMPNNRFLAERTGGTYSTLKVQPAELEDSGVYFCASSPGLRYEQYFGPGTRLTVT.

This clonotype was observed a few times. The chain links TRBV6-6 to TRBJ1-4, with D possibly TRBD1 on 6 matching bases. With 7 bases removed from V and 8 bases from J, the gap between germline ends came to 14 bases. The CDR3 consists of 13 residues. Germline V lookup: CDR1 MNHNY, CDR2 SVGAGI (reference sequence). This chain's CDR3 is CASNNQRGEKLFF. The CDR3 DNA follows: TGTGCCAGCAATAATCAAAGGGGGGAAAAACTGTTTTTT.

As for this clonotype: Being one base from a much bigger clone, this may be a read error. The chain carries TRBV6-6 and TRBJ2-7; tentatively, D is TRBD1 or TRBD2 (5 bases each). Looked up from germline, CDR1 is MNHNY and CDR2 is SVGAGI (reference sequence). The CDR3 consists of 15 residues. CDR3 in amino acids: CASSQGGGYSYERYF. DNA of the CDR3: TGTGCCAGCAGTCAGGGTGGAGGATACTCCTACGAGCGGTACTTC.

The V call is TRBV7-3, the J call TRBJ2-7, with 8 bases that match TRBD1. The J call is uncertain, as TRBJ2-1 better fits the DNA end. Germline loops: CDR1 SGHTA, CDR2 FQGTGA. CDR3 size: 15 residues. CDR3 bases: TGTGCCAGCAGCTCCCCCGGGACAGGTGGCAATGAGCAGTTCTTC. This encodes CASSSPGTGGNEQFF.

This rearrangement joins TRBV29-1 to TRBJ2-7; 9 nucleotides line up with TRBD2. With 4 bases clipped from V and 4 bases from J, the junction kept 5 bases outside the gene matches. The CDR3 loop spans 13 amino acids. CDR1 and CDR2 from the germline V gene are SQVTM and ANQGSEA. This CDR3 is CSVAVAGVYEQYF. The CDR3 region has the DNA TGCAGCGTTGCCGTAGCGGGAGTTTACGAGCAGTACTTC.

This clonotype was recorded many times. The J gene is TRBJ1-5, the V gene TRBV6-4; D is perhaps TRBD1 (5 bases). CDR1 is MRHNA and CDR2 is SNTAGT in the germline V gene. Trimming took 4 bases from V and 7 from J, leaving 11 bases between them. CDR3 size: 13 residues. CDR3 sequence reads: CASSAKAGQPQHF. CDR3 DNA: TGTGCCAGCAGTGCCAAGGCAGGGCAGCCCCAGCATTTT.

The chain carries TRBV27 and TRBJ1-2; D is perhaps TRBD1 (6 bases). Trimming shortened V by 5 bases and J by 7 bases, and 23 bases separated the two germline ends. Germline V gene lookup returns CDR1 MNHEY and CDR2 SMNVEV (reference sequence). This CDR3 has 16 amino acids. For the CDR3, the DNA is TGTGCCAGCAGTCCCCGAGGCGGGGTGCGGGGGGCTGGCTACACCTTC. It translates to CASSPRGGVRGAGYTF.

This clonotype was observed a handful of times. V gene TRBV10-3 combines with J gene TRBJ2-7; 7 nucleotides line up with TRBD1. The ends lost 3 bases at V and 4 bases at J; junction bases unmatched: 3. This CDR3 has 13 residues. From germline, CDR1 is ENHRY and CDR2 SYGVKD. CDR3 DNA: TGTGCCATCAGTGACTCGACAGGGTACGAGCAGTACTTC. It is translated as CAISDSTGYEQYF.

At least ten counts were recorded for this clonotype. Relative to the germline gene, one junction end is altered; a read error may explain this. In nucleotides, the CDR3 is TGTGCTAGCAGCTTAGGAGGGACGGGTACCGGGGAGCTGTTTTTT. Residues: CASSLGGTGTGELFF. The rearrangement links TRBV7-7 to TRBJ2-2; a possible D gene is TRBD2 (6 bases). Germline values: CDR1 SSHAT, CDR2 FNYEAQ (reference sequence). The CDR3 is 15 residues long.

This clonotype was observed many times. J is TRBJ1-1 and V is TRBV20-1; TRBD1 might be the D (5 bases). The CDR3 contains 13 residues. Germline V gene lookup returns CDR1 DFQATT and CDR2 SNEGSKA (reference sequence). Trimming cost V 5 bases and J 8 bases, with 18 bases left between them. The DNA for the CDR3 is TGCAGTGCTCGTCTCCAGGGTGTCCAAGAAGCTTTCTTT. Amino acid sequence: CSARLQGVQEAFF.

As concerns this clonotype: An end of the junction differs from the germline gene, which may be a read error. This sequence joins TRBV7-3 and TRBJ2-5; perhaps TRBD1 as D (5 bases). The CDR3 loop spans 15 amino acids. The germline gives CDR1 SGHTA, CDR2 FQGTGA. The CDR3 loop reads CASSRTPGYQETQYF. CDR3 bases: TGCGCCAGCAGCCGGACCCCAGGGTACCAAGAGACCCAGTACTTC.

The chain links TRBV29-1 to TRBJ1-1, with TRBD1 matching 9 bases. The CDR3 sequence is 14 residues long. V dropped 1 base and J dropped 4; count of bases not matched to a gene: 4. CDR1 SQVTM and CDR2 ANQGSEA come from the germline V gene. CDR3 protein: CSVEGTGAVTEAFF. The CDR3 coding sequence is TGCAGCGTTGAAGGGACAGGGGCGGTCACTGAAGCTTTCTTT.

The chain is built from TRBV7-9 and TRBJ2-7; 12 bases map to TRBD2. V dropped 6 bases and J dropped 2; count of bases not matched to a gene: 8. The germline CDR1 and CDR2 sequences are SEHNR and FQNEAQ (reference sequence). The CDR3 consists of 16 residues. CDR3 loop: CASSYPSGRAPYEQYF. CDR3 nucleotides: TGTGCCAGCAGTTACCCTAGCGGGAGGGCCCCCTACGAGCAGTACTTC.

CDR3 DNA sequence: TGTGCCAGCAGCGATGGACAGGACAGGGTATATGGGGCCAACGTCCTGACTTTC. This translates into CASSDGQDRVYGANVLTF. The J gene is TRBJ2-6, the V gene TRBV9; 8 nucleotides match TRBD1. Germline CDR1 is SGDLS and CDR2 is YYNGEE. The CDR3 length is 18 residues. V trimming: 3 bases; J trimming: 3 bases; junction bases outside the gene matches: 11.